Here is one T cell receptor (beta chain) with its context. The data stem from a study of T cells after yellow fever vaccination. As for the study in general: Where fractions had low cell numbers, libraries were prepared from them with the SMART-Seq v4 Ultra Low Input RNA kit.

Via MiXCR, TCRdb re-called the 5' RACE reads, giving one row per CDR3 protein. This sample has roughly 320,000 distinct CDR3 sequences, with about 11% found just once. This CDR3 contains 14 residues. Trimming removed 1 base from V and 7 bases from J, with 13 bases in between. The germline gives CDR1 MDHEN, CDR2 SYDVKM. The receptor was isolated from a man aged 18 to 29 who received the YFV17D yellow fever vaccine. The chain carries TRBV28 and TRBJ1-1; the D is unclear. The sample consisted of CD4+ T cells sorted from PBMCs, taken 45 days after the yellow fever booster vaccination. As DNA, the CDR3 is TGTGCCAGCAGTTTATTATCCGGTACCAATGAAGCTTTCTTT. Translating it yields CASSLLSGTNEAFF.